The 22 T cell receptor beta chains in this list originate from one sample, sequenced in a study of blood T cell repertoires in COVID-19. Profiling relied on immunoSEQ multiplex PCR, and the TCRdb table lists in-frame clones only, not all of them. The sample has 250,000 to 300,000 clones, approximately 90% seen once; the top ten hold 2% to 2.5%. Sequenced material: PBMCs or T cells enriched from blood (not recorded which). The receptors originated from a woman aged 60 to 75 in a cohort exposed to, infected with or recovered from COVID-19 (not recorded which).

The chain links TRBV28 to TRBJ1-4; D call uncertain. The germline V gene encodes CDR1 MDHEN and CDR2 SYDVKM. The CDR3 spans 13 residues. V was clipped by 3 bases and J by 11 bases, with 13 bases between them. CDR3 sequence (DNA): TGTGCCAGCAGTTTTCGGCAGGCAGAGAAACTGTTTTTT. It codes for CASSFRQAEKLFF.

This clone was seen only once. The chain has TRBV5-5 and TRBJ1-1; a weak D match, TRBD1 (5 bases). Germline V gives CDR1 SGHKS, CDR2 YYEKEE (reference sequence). This CDR3 region has 16 residues. With 0 bases removed from V and 4 bases from J, the gap between germline ends came to 16 bases. Here the CDR3 DNA reads TGTGCCAGCAGCTTGGTTGGTGCAGGGCTTGGCACTGAAGCTTTCTTT. Translating it yields CASSLVGAGLGTEAFF.

The genes are TRBV27 and TRBJ2-3; D perhaps matches TRBD2 (5 bases). Trimming left V 6 bases short and J 0 bases short, with 13 bases between. CDR3 length equals 15 residues. Germline CDR1 reads MNHEY; CDR2 reads SMNVEV (reference sequence). Written as DNA, the CDR3 is TGTGCCAGCAGACTAGAGGGTGCTAGCACAGATACGCAGTATTTT. This sequence encodes CASRLEGASTDTQYF.

This chain uses TRBV12-2 with TRBJ2-1; the table's D call TRBD1 went unverified against the DNA. TRBV12-2 has pseudogene status. CDR3 size: 17 residues. The CDR3 DNA reads as TGTGCAAGTCGCTTAGATCAGGGACAGGGAGGCTACAATGAGCAGTTCTTC. Its translation is CASRLDQGQGGYNEQFF.

This chain connects TRBV7-8 to TRBJ1-1; D is unresolved. The CDR3 covers 15 residues. Germline V gene sequence: CDR1 SGHVS, CDR2 FQNEAQ. Trimming took off 2 bases at V and 6 bases at J, with 16 bases between the two ends. CDR3 sequence (DNA): TGTGCCAGCAGCTTACGGTACCGGGAGGTTGCTGAAGCTTTCTTT. Translating gives CASSLRYREVAEAFF. Filled out from reference TRBV7-8 and TRBJ1-1, the complete variable domain reads GAGVSQSPRYKVAKRGQDVALRCDPISGHVSLFWYQQALGQGPEFLTYFQNEAQLDKSGLPSDRFFAERPEGSVSTLKIQRTQQEDSAVYLCASSLRYREVAEAFFGQGTRLTVV.

The chain links TRBV18 to TRBJ2-1, with D possibly being TRBD1 (5 bases). Germline CDR1 reads KGHSH; CDR2 reads LQKENI. CDR3 length equals 15 residues. The V gene lost 3 bases and the J gene lost 5 bases, with 14 bases spanning the gap. The CDR3 is CASSPQGVMDNEQFF. The CDR3 DNA reads TGTGCCAGCTCACCCCAAGGGGTTATGGACAATGAGCAGTTCTTC.

A few counts support this clone. The chain joins TRBV5-1 to TRBJ2-1; tentatively, D is TRBD1 (5 bases). The CDR3 length is 14 residues. Per germline, CDR1 SGHRS and CDR2 YFSETQ. Trimming took off 4 bases at V and 7 bases at J, with 15 bases between the two ends. In DNA, the CDR3 is TGCGCCAGCAGCCAGGCAGGGTCGGTGAATGAGCAGTTCTTC. This translates into CASSQAGSVNEQFF.

The genes are TRBV23-1 and TRBJ1-2, with D possibly matching TRBD1 (5 bases). TRBV23-1 is designated an ORF whose function remains uncertain. V was clipped by 7 bases and J by 8 bases, with 14 bases between them. The CDR3 extends over 12 amino acids. CDR3: CASTGGRDGYTF. CDR3 sequence (DNA): TGCGCCAGCACGGGTGGGAGGGACGGCTACACCTTC.

This chain links TRBV9 with TRBJ2-3; D is unclear. The CDR3 is 14 amino acids. Trimming shortened V by 0 bases and J by 0 bases, and 5 bases separated the two germline ends. Germline CDR1 is SGDLS and CDR2 is YYNGEE. This CDR3 reads CASSVATSTDTQYF. CDR3 DNA sequence: TGTGCCAGCAGCGTAGCGACTAGCACAGATACGCAGTATTTT.

This rearrangement joins TRBV11-2 to TRBJ1-5; the D gene is possibly TRBD1 (6 bases). CDR1 and CDR2 from the germline V gene are SGHAT and FQNNGV. The V end was cut by 5 bases, the J end by 3 bases, with 14 bases between. This CDR3 has 15 residues. The CDR3 spells CASSPDSGHNQPQHF. The CDR3 DNA reads TGTGCCAGCAGCCCGGACAGTGGCCACAATCAGCCCCAGCATTTT.

Details on this clone: Other DNA sequences in this specimen translate into the identical CDR3. V is TRBV18 and J is TRBJ2-7; D is ambiguous. CDR1 is KGHSH, CDR2 LQKENI, per germline. V shed 2 bases and J shed 0 bases, with 5 bases lying between them. The CDR3 loop spans 13 amino acids. CDR3 sequence reads: CASSPTVSYEQYF. CDR3 DNA sequence: TGTGCCAGCTCACCAACTGTCTCCTACGAGCAGTACTTC.

The chain links TRBV5-1 to TRBJ2-7; a weak D match, TRBD1 (5 bases). Germline values: CDR1 SGHRS, CDR2 YFSETQ. Trimming removed 5 bases at V and 3 bases at J, with 12 bases between. This CDR3 region has 13 residues. CDR3 coding DNA: TGCGCCAGCAGTCTAGGCAGGGACTACGAGCAGTACTTC. Translation gives CASSLGRDYEQYF.

This rearrangement joins TRBV14 to TRBJ1-4; D remains unclear. The CDR3 loop spans 14 amino acids. Germline assignment: CDR1 SGHDN and CDR2 FVKESK. The V end lost 5 bases, the J end lost 8 bases, and 15 bases lay between the germline ends. CDR3 DNA sequence: TGTGCCAGCAGCGCGATGGCGGGCTGGGAAAAACTGTTTTTT. It is translated as CASSAMAGWEKLFF.

This chain uses TRBV13 with TRBJ2-1, with 8 bases that match TRBD2. The CDR3 has 15 amino acids. V gave up 5 bases and J gave up 5 bases; unmatched junction bases: 8. Germline loops: CDR1 PRHDT, CDR2 FYEKMQ (reference sequence). Written as DNA, the CDR3 is TGTGCCAGCAGCGGCACCGGGACTAGAAACAATGAGCAGTTCTTC. This encodes CASSGTGTRNNEQFF. Full variable domain (rest looked up from reference TRBV13 and TRBJ2-1): AAGVIQSPRHLIKEKRETATLKCYPIPRHDTVYWYQQGPGQDPQFLISFYEKMQSDKGSIPDRFSAQQFSDYHSELNMSSLELGDSALYFCASSGTGTRNNEQFFGPGTRLTVL.

The rearrangement uses TRBV6-1 and TRBJ2-7, with 11 bases identical to TRBD1. Trimming removed 0 bases from V and 2 bases from J; junction bases left unmatched: 6. The CDR3 extends over 17 amino acids. Germline V gene lookup returns CDR1 MNHNS and CDR2 SASEGT. CDR3: CASSEATPGQGAYEQYF. The CDR3 DNA reads TGTGCCAGCAGTGAAGCGACACCGGGACAGGGGGCCTACGAGCAGTACTTC.

This clone was observed once. The V call is TRBV7-9, the J call TRBJ1-3; possibly TRBD1 for D (5 bases). This CDR3 is 16 amino acids long. Germline CDR1 SEHNR, CDR2 FQNEAQ (reference sequence). Trimming shortened V by 1 base and J by 0 bases, and 10 bases separated the two germline ends. The CDR3 region is CASSLVGQVSGNTIYF. CDR3 nucleotide sequence: TGTGCCAGCAGCTTAGTAGGACAAGTCTCTGGAAACACCATATATTTT.

The CDR3 is CASYKETQYF. The CDR3 nucleotides are TGTGCCAGCTACAAAGAGACCCAGTACTTC. J is TRBJ2-5 and V is TRBV5-5; D unresolved. V was pared by 7 bases and J by 3 bases, with 4 bases between. There are 10 residues in the CDR3. Germline CDR1 and CDR2: SGHKS and YYEKEE (reference sequence).

The chain links TRBV28 to TRBJ1-5; no firm D call. The CDR3 covers 14 residues. Trimming pared 2 bases from V and 2 bases from J, leaving 7 bases between. CDR1 is MDHEN, CDR2 SYDVKM, per germline. DNA for the CDR3: TGTGCCAGCAGTTTACGGGGTGGCAATCAGCCCCAGCATTTT. This encodes CASSLRGGNQPQHF.

The chain is built from TRBV2 and TRBJ1-1; TRBD1 agrees at 7 bases. Losses at the gene ends were 6 bases for V and 8 bases for J; bases not matched to a gene: 6. CDR3 length: 12 residues. Germline V gene sequence: CDR1 SNHLY, CDR2 FYNNEI. CDR3 sequence (DNA): TGTGCCAGCAGCAGACAGGGTCCAGAAGCTTTCTTT. Translated: CASSRQGPEAFF.

The chain couples TRBV7-8 to TRBJ1-6; D unresolved. V was trimmed by 2 bases and J by 5 bases, leaving 10 bases between them. The CDR3 has 15 amino acids. From germline, CDR1 is SGHVS and CDR2 FQNEAQ. In DNA, the CDR3 is TGTGCCAGCAGCTTAAGTATCACAGATAATTCACCCCTCCACTTT. Encoded protein: CASSLSITDNSPLHF.

This sequence joins TRBV28 and TRBJ1-1, with 8 bases lining up with TRBD1. The CDR3 runs to 14 residues. J gave up 1 base and V 6 bases, and 4 bases lay outside the gene matches. The germline V gene encodes CDR1 MDHEN and CDR2 SYDVKM. The DNA for the CDR3 is TGTGCCAGCAGCTTACAGGGGGGGAACACTGAAGCTTTCTTT. Encoded protein: CASSLQGGNTEAFF.

J is TRBJ2-5 and V is TRBV9; maybe TRBD1 (6 bases). V was cut by 7 bases and J by 4 bases, with 20 bases left in between. The CDR3 runs to 15 residues. Looked up from germline, CDR1 is SGDLS and CDR2 is YYNGEE. The CDR3 spells CASSFGGRGSETQYF. As DNA, the CDR3 is TGTGCCAGCTCGTTCGGAGGCAGGGGATCAGAGACCCAGTACTTC.